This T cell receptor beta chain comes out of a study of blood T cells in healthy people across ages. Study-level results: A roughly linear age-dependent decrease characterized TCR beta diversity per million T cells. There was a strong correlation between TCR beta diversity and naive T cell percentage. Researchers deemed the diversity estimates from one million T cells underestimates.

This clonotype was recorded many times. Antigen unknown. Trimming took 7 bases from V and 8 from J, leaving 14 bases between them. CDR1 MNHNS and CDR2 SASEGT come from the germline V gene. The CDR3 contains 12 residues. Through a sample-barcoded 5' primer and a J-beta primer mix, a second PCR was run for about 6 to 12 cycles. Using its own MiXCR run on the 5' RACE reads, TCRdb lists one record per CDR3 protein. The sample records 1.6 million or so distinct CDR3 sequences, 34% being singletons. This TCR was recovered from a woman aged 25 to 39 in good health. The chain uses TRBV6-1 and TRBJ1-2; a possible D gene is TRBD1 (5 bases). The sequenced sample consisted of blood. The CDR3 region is CASMRGSGGYTF. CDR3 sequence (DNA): TGTGCCAGCATGAGGGGTTCCGGAGGCTACACCTTC.